One and the same sample provided the 19 T cell receptor beta chains below, sequenced in a study of T cells in tuberculosis. Data came from immunoSEQ multiplex PCR; TCRdb stores just in-frame clones and leaves some out. This sample has about 36,000 clones; about 94% occur once, and the top ten carry roughly 6.4%. Source material: PBMCs. These receptors were taken from a donor between 10 and 29 years old with latent tuberculosis or without tuberculosis infection.

This chain's CDR3 is CASSVGGGAADTQYF. In DNA, the CDR3 is TGTGCCAGCAGCGTAGGCGGCGGGGCGGCAGATACGCAGTATTTT. V usage is TRBV9 and J usage is TRBJ2-3, with D possibly matching TRBD2 (6 bases). This CDR3 contains 15 residues. Germline V lookup: CDR1 SGDLS, CDR2 YYNGEE. V was trimmed by 0 bases and J by 4 bases, leaving 12 bases between them.

The rearrangement links TRBV9 to TRBJ2-7, with D unresolved. The germline V gene encodes CDR1 SGDLS and CDR2 YYNGEE. The CDR3 is 14 amino acids. The V gene lost 0 bases and the J gene lost 0 bases, with 7 bases spanning the gap. CDR3: CASSVGANSYEQYF. In DNA, the CDR3 is TGTGCCAGCAGCGTAGGGGCAAACTCCTACGAGCAGTACTTC. Looking up the rest from reference TRBV9 and TRBJ2-7 gives the full variable domain: DSGVTQTPKHLITATGQRVTLRCSPRSGDLSVYWYQQSLDQGLQFLIQYYNGEERAKGNILERFSAQQFPDLHSELNLSSLELGDSALYFCASSVGANSYEQYFGPGTRLTVT.

The chain carries TRBV5-5 and TRBJ1-2; D is unclear. Between the trimmed V and J ends, which lost 2 bases and 4 bases, there was a span of 15 bases. The CDR3 has 15 residues. The germline gives CDR1 SGHKS, CDR2 YYEKEE (reference sequence). In nucleotides, the CDR3 is TGTGCCAGCAGCTTCTCCTTCCGGGGAGCCTATGGCTACACCTTC. This sequence encodes CASSFSFRGAYGYTF.

This chain joins TRBV7-7 and TRBJ2-7; tentatively, D is TRBD2 (5 bases). Trimming took off 3 bases at V and 5 bases at J, with 11 bases between the two ends. The germline V gene has CDR1 SSHAT and CDR2 FNYEAQ (reference sequence). The CDR3 length is 13 residues. In nucleotides, the CDR3 is TGTGCCAGCAGCTTGGGAGTTCTGAACGAGCAGTACTTC. This sequence encodes CASSLGVLNEQYF.

The CDR3 nucleotides are TGCGCCAGCAGCCCGACAGGGACTAATGAAAAACTGTTTTTT. Its protein product is CASSPTGTNEKLFF. The chain employs TRBV5-1 and TRBJ1-4; 7 bases align to TRBD1. V was pared by 4 bases and J by 2 bases, with 2 bases of the junction left unmatched. CDR1 is SGHRS and CDR2 is YFSETQ in the germline V gene. This CDR3 contains 14 residues.

This clone was detected once. The rearrangement links TRBV6-4 to TRBJ2-2, with 7 bases lining up with TRBD2. The CDR3 totals 16 residues. Germline values: CDR1 MRHNA, CDR2 SNTAGT. J lost 1 base, V lost 5 bases, and 7 bases had no gene match. Here the CDR3 reads CASSPLGLQNTGELFF. In nucleotides, the CDR3 is TGTGCCAGCAGTCCACTGGGACTACAGAACACCGGGGAGCTGTTTTTT.

CDR3 nucleotides: TGCGCCAGCAGCTTTGGGACAGGGGGGAACGAGCAGTACTTC. It yields the protein CASSFGTGGNEQYF. This chain connects TRBV5-1 to TRBJ2-7, with 11 nucleotides matching TRBD1. The CDR3 extends over 14 amino acids. Germline CDR1 is SGHRS and CDR2 is YFSETQ. The trim removed 2 bases at V and 5 bases at J, leaving 3 bases unmatched.

The chain couples TRBV2 to TRBJ1-5; TRBD1 aligns across 7 bases. V trimming: 0 bases; J trimming: 2 bases; junction bases outside the gene matches: 13. Germline V gene sequence: CDR1 SNHLY, CDR2 FYNNEI. This CDR3 is 19 amino acids long. The CDR3 protein is CASSEAETGLLNGNQPQHF. For the CDR3, the DNA is TGTGCCAGCAGTGAAGCGGAGACAGGGCTTCTCAATGGCAATCAGCCCCAGCATTTT.

J is TRBJ2-7 and V is TRBV5-1, with D tentatively TRBD1 (5 bases). Germline values: CDR1 SGHRS, CDR2 YFSETQ. V gave up 2 bases and J gave up 4 bases, with 10 bases separating them. The CDR3 has 13 residues. CDR3: CASSFPGRYEQYF. DNA of the CDR3: TGCGCCAGCAGCTTCCCAGGGCGGTACGAGCAGTACTTC.

The V call is TRBV5-6, the J call TRBJ1-6; D uncertain. CDR1 and CDR2 (germline): SGHDT, YYEEEE. Between the trimmed V and J ends, which lost 6 bases and 2 bases, there was a span of 18 bases. The CDR3 runs 17 residues. Here the CDR3 reads CASNLGGSLAYNSPLHF. The CDR3 DNA reads TGTGCCAGCAACTTAGGAGGTTCTCTTGCCTATAATTCACCCCTCCACTTT.

This clone occurred a few times. The chain carries TRBV6-4 and TRBJ2-7; maybe TRBD2 (6 bases). V lost 0 bases, J lost 7 bases, and 10 bases lay in between. The CDR3 runs to 13 residues. The germline gives CDR1 MRHNA, CDR2 SNTAGT. The CDR3 spells CASSDSKAGEQYF. The CDR3 region has the DNA TGTGCCAGCAGTGACTCTAAGGCGGGGGAGCAGTACTTC.

The chain joins TRBV6-5 to TRBJ1-1, with 8 bases fitting TRBD1. The germline V gene encodes CDR1 MNHEY and CDR2 SVGAGI. The CDR3 sequence is 14 residues long. With V trimmed by 6 bases and J by 2 bases, 5 bases remained unmatched. The CDR3 spells CASRGTGLNTEAFF. CDR3 in DNA: TGTGCCAGCAGAGGGACAGGACTAAACACTGAAGCTTTCTTT.

This chain uses TRBV5-8 with TRBJ2-7; 8 bases fit TRBD1. Trimming removed 2 bases from V and 6 bases from J; junction bases left unmatched: 7. The CDR3 has 14 amino acids. Germline CDR1 is SGHTS and CDR2 is YDEGEE. The CDR3 loop reads CASSLWTGLGEQYF. CDR3 DNA sequence: TGTGCCAGCAGCTTATGGACAGGGCTTGGCGAGCAGTACTTC. The full variable domain, with the rest looked up from reference TRBV5-8 and TRBJ2-7, is EAGVTQSPTHLIKTRGQQATLRCSPISGHTSVYWYQQALGLGLQFLLWYDEGEERNRGNFPPRFSGRQFPNYSSELNVNALELEDSALYLCASSLWTGLGEQYFGPGTRLTVT.

The chain couples TRBV15 to TRBJ2-7, with 12 bases that match TRBD2. There are 15 residues in the CDR3. V lost 1 base and J lost 7; bases outside the gene matches: 5. Germline values: CDR1 LNHNV, CDR2 YYDKDF (reference sequence). CDR3 DNA sequence: TGTGCCACCAGCAGAGGGACTAGCGGGGCTATAGAGCAGTACTTC. This sequence encodes CATSRGTSGAIEQYF.

The chain links TRBV30 to TRBJ2-2, with 7 bases fitting TRBD1. Germline V CDR1 and CDR2: GTSNPN, SVGIG (reference sequence). Unmatched junction bases numbered 5, after V lost 2 bases and J lost 2 bases. The CDR3 sequence is 15 residues long. Written as DNA, the CDR3 is TGTGCCTGGAGTTCCGGGACAGCAAACACCGGGGAGCTGTTTTTT. Amino acids: CAWSSGTANTGELFF.

The chain recombines TRBV4-1 with TRBJ2-7; D call uncertain. The V gene lost 1 base and the J gene lost 2 bases, with 9 bases spanning the gap. Per germline, CDR1 MGHRA and CDR2 YSYEKL. The CDR3 runs to 14 residues. The CDR3 region is CASSQGTPAYEQYF. For the CDR3, the DNA is TGCGCCAGCAGCCAAGGCACCCCAGCCTACGAGCAGTACTTC.

This sequence joins TRBV6-1 and TRBJ1-2; a possible D gene is TRBD1 (5 bases). In germline, CDR1 is MNHNS, CDR2 SASEGT. This CDR3 has 13 amino acids. The ends were cut back, 1 base at V and 8 bases at J, with 11 bases in the middle. The CDR3 loop is CASSEGQKPGYTF. In DNA, the CDR3 is TGTGCCAGCAGTGAAGGACAGAAGCCCGGCTACACCTTC.

This sequence joins TRBV7-2 and TRBJ1-2; maybe TRBD1 (6 bases). The germline CDR1 and CDR2 sequences are SGHTA and FQGNSA. V was trimmed by 4 bases and J by 7 bases, leaving 16 bases between them. This CDR3 is 14 amino acids long. This CDR3 is CASSSPEGGSGYTF. CDR3 in DNA: TGTGCCAGCAGCTCACCAGAGGGGGGGTCTGGCTACACCTTC. Full variable domain (rest looked up from reference TRBV7-2 and TRBJ1-2): GAGVSQSPSNKVTEKGKDVELRCDPISGHTALYWYRQSLGQGLEFLIYFQGNSAPDKSGLPSDRFSAERTGGSVSTLTIQRTQQEDSAVYLCASSSPEGGSGYTFGSGTRLTVV.

This clone is labeled as medium-sized (0.01 to 0.1%). The chain is built from TRBV7-6 and TRBJ2-7, with 9 bases fitting TRBD1. CDR1 and CDR2 from the germline V gene are SGHVS and FNYEAQ. J lost 4 bases, V lost 3 bases, and 7 bases had no gene match. This CDR3 has 15 residues. This chain's CDR3 is CASSLGTGMLYEQYF. CDR3 nucleotide sequence: TGTGCCAGCAGCTTGGGGACAGGGATGTTATACGAGCAGTACTTC.